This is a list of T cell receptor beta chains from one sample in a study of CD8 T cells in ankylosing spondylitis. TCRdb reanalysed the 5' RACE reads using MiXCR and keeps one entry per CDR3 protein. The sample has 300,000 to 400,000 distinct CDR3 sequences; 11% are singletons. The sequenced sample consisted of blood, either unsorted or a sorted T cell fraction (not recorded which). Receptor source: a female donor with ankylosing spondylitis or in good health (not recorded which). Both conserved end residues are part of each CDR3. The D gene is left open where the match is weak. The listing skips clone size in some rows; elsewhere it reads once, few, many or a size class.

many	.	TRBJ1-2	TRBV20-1	CSARADASTF	TGCAGTGCTAGAGCAGATGCGTCCACCTTC
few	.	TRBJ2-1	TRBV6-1	CASSLTKTSIYNEQFF	TGTGCCAGCAGCCTTACGAAGACATCTATATACAATGAGCAGTTCTTC
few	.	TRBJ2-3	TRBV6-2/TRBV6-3	CASSRGTQSTDTQYF	TGTGCCAGCAGCCGCGGGACTCAGAGCACAGATACGCAGTATTTT
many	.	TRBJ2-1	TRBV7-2	CASSLAFSGDSYEQFF	TGTGCCAGCAGCTTAGCTTTTTCGGGAGATTCGTATGAGCAGTTCTTC
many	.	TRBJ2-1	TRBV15	CATINHGSYNEQFF	TGTGCCACCATAAACCATGGCTCCTACAATGAGCAGTTCTTC
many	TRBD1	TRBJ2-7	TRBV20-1	CSARDLIRQGYEQYF	TGCAGTGCTAGAGATCTAATCAGACAGGGCTACGAGCAGTACTTC
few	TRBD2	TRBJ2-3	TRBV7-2	CASSYKTSGGDTQYF	TGTGCCAGCAGCTATAAGACTAGCGGAGGGGATACGCAGTATTTT
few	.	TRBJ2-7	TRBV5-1	CASSLGATESYEQYF	TGCGCCAGCAGCTTGGGGGCAACCGAGTCCTACGAGCAGTACTTC
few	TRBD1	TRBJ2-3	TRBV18	CASSPRQGPSTDTQYF	TGTGCCAGCTCACCCAGACAGGGTCCTAGCACAGATACGCAGTATTTT
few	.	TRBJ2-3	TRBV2	CASSGGGTQYF	TGTGCCAGCAGTGGAGGGGGTACGCAGTATTTT
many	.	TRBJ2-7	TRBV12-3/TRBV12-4	CASREGLDEQYF	TGTGCCAGCAGAGAGGGACTCGACGAGCAGTACTTC
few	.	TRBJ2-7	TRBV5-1	CASQGSGEQYF	TGCGCCAGCCAGGGGAGCGGCGAGCAGTACTTC
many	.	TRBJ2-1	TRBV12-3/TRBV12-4	CASSHPGPYNEQFF	TGTGCCAGCAGTCACCCGGGTCCCTACAATGAGCAGTTCTTC
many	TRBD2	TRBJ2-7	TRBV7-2	CASSYHLAGGNEQYF	TGTGCCAGCAGCTATCACCTAGCGGGAGGGAACGAGCAGTACTTC
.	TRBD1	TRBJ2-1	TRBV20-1	CSASSLGQGNYNEQFF	TGCAGTGCTTCCTCCTTGGGACAGGGAAACTACAATGAGCAGTTCTTC
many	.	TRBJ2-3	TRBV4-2	CASSQGRGDTQYF	TGTGCCAGCAGCCAAGGACGGGGAGATACGCAGTATTTT
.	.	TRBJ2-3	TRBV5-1	CASILVQEGTQYF	TGCGCCAGCATCTTGGTTCAGGAGGGCACGCAGTATTTT
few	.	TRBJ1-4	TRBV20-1	CSASLYRNRVGEKLFF	TGCAGTGCTAGCCTATATAGGAACAGGGTCGGGGAAAAACTGTTTTTT
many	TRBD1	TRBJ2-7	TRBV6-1	CASRRDSSYEQYF	TGTGCCAGCAGAAGGGACAGCTCCTACGAGCAGTACTTC
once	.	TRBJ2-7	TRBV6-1	CAFNARAPDSYEQYF	TGTGCCTTCAACGCCAGGGCCCCAGACTCCTACGAGCAGTACTTC
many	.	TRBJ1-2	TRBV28	CASSDRTFYGYTF	TGTGCCAGCAGCGACAGGACCTTCTATGGCTACACCTTC
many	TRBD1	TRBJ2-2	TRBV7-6	CASSLPTGGRSTGELFF	TGTGCCAGCAGCTTACCGACAGGGGGCCGGAGCACCGGGGAGCTGTTTTTT
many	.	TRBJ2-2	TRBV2	CASSAGIGELFF	TGTGCCAGCAGTGCGGGGATTGGGGAGCTGTTTTTT
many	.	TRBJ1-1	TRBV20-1	CSARDQGSLNTEAFF	TGCAGTGCTAGAGATCAAGGCAGTCTGAACACTGAAGCTTTCTTT
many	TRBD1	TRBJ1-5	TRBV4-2	CASSLSRDRGLSSNQPQHF	TGTGCCAGCAGCCTAAGCCGGGACAGGGGGCTATCGAGCAATCAGCCCCAGCATTTT
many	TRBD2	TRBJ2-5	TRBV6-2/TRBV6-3	CASSYSSTGGIAETQYF	TGTGCCAGCAGTTACTCGAGTACCGGGGGGATAGCAGAGACCCAGTACTTC
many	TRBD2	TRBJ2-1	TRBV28	CASRGTSGSIDEQFF	TGTGCCAGCAGAGGGACTAGCGGGAGTATTGATGAGCAGTTCTTC
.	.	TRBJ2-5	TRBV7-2	CASSSTRAETQYF	TGTGCCAGCAGCTCGACAAGGGCGGAGACCCAGTACTTC
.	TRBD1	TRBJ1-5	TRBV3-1	CASSHGIGGQTGALIQPQHF	TGTGCCAGCAGCCATGGCATCGGAGGGCAAACAGGGGCCCTTATTCAGCCCCAGCATTTT
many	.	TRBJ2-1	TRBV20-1	CSAREGTLVRYEQFF	TGCAGTGCTAGAGAAGGGACTCTGGTTCGGTATGAGCAGTTCTTC
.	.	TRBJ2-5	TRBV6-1	CASSEGLGKLATQYF	TGTGCCAGCAGTGAAGGCCTAGGGAAGCTCGCGACCCAGTACTTC
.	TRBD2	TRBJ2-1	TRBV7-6	CASGGDSYNEQFF	TGTGCCAGCGGGGGGGACTCCTACAATGAGCAGTTCTTC
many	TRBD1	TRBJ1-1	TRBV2	CASGLGQIEAFF	TGTGCCAGCGGGTTGGGACAGATTGAAGCTTTCTTT
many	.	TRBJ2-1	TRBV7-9	CASSPAGVSYNEQFF	TGTGCCAGCAGCCCCGCTGGGGTCTCCTACAATGAGCAGTTCTTC
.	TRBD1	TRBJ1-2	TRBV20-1	CSAPLFTGGAGNGYTF	TGCAGTGCTCCGTTATTTACAGGGGGCGCGGGAAACGGCTACACCTTC
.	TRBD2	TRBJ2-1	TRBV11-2	CASRDLWGGNEQFF	TGTGCCAGCAGAGACTTATGGGGGGGCAATGAGCAGTTCTTC
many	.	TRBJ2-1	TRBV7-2	CASSTGRLEQFF	TGTGCCAGCAGTACCGGAAGGCTTGAGCAGTTCTTC
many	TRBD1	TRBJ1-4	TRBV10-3	CAISEGTGGEKLFF	TGTGCCATCAGTGAGGGGACAGGGGGTGAAAAACTGTTTTTT
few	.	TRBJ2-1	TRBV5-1	CASSFGGGNLQNEQFF	TGCGCCAGCAGCTTTGGTGGGGGTAACCTCCAGAATGAGCAGTTCTTC
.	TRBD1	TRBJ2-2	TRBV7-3	CASSSGRDRGGGELFF	TGTGCCAGCAGCTCAGGCCGGGACAGGGGCGGCGGGGAGCTGTTTTTT
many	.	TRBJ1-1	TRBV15	CATSTGTNTEAFF	TGTGCCACCAGCACCGGGACCAACACTGAAGCTTTCTTT
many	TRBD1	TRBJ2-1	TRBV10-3	CAISEHVGDRANEQFF	TGTGCCATCAGTGAGCATGTTGGGGACAGGGCCAATGAGCAGTTCTTC
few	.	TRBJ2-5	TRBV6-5	CASSYKTGLVETQYF	TGTGCCAGCAGTTACAAAACAGGGTTGGTCGAGACCCAGTACTTC
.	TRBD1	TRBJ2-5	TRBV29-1	CSVGGGQGETQYF	TGCAGCGTTGGGGGGGGACAGGGGGAGACCCAGTACTTC
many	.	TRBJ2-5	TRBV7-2	CASSYGTQRETQYF	TGTGCCAGCAGCTACGGGACACAGAGGGAGACCCAGTACTTC
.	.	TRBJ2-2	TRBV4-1	CASSLLTASTGELFF	TGCGCCAGCAGCCTACTGACCGCGTCCACCGGGGAGCTGTTTTTT
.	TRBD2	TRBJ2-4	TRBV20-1	CSARYREGAKNIQYF	TGCAGTGCTAGATACCGGGAGGGCGCCAAAAACATTCAGTACTTC
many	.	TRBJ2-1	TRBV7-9	CASSIIGGNEQFF	TGTGCCAGCAGCATCATCGGGGGCAATGAGCAGTTCTTC
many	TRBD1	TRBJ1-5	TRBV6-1	CASSRGTGRPQHF	TGTGCCAGCAGCCGTGGGACAGGGCGGCCCCAGCATTTT
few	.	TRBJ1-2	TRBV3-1	CASTLGRARSNYGYTF	TGTGCCAGCACTCTGGGCCGGGCCAGATCAAACTATGGCTACACCTTC
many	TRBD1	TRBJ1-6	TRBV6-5	CASSYAGTANSPLHF	TGTGCCAGCAGTTACGCCGGGACAGCCAATTCACCCCTCCACTTT
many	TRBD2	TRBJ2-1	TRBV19	CASSIGLASYNEQFF	TGTGCCAGTAGCATAGGACTAGCTTCCTACAATGAGCAGTTCTTC
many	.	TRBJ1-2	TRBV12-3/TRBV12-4	CASRPGGSGYTF	TGTGCCAGCAGGCCCGGGGGAAGTGGCTACACCTTC
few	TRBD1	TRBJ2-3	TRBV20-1	CSRNRDRSTDTQYF	TGCAGCAGAAACCGGGACAGAAGCACAGATACGCAGTATTTT
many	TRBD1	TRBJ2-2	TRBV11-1	CASSSRSTGALNTGELFF	TGTGCCAGCAGCTCAAGGTCGACAGGGGCTCTGAACACCGGGGAGCTGTTTTTT
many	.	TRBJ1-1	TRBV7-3	CASSAEVGAEAFF	TGTGCCAGCAGCGCGGAGGTCGGGGCTGAAGCTTTCTTT
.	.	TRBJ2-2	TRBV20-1	CSASRLTGELFF	TGCAGTGCTAGTCGGCTCACCGGGGAGCTGTTTTTT
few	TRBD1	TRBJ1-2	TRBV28	CASSLRTGRLSGYTF	TGTGCCAGCAGTCTCCGGACAGGGCGGTTAAGTGGCTACACCTTC
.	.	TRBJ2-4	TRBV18	CASSPQRQPLAKNIQYF	TGTGCCAGCTCACCACAAAGACAGCCACTAGCCAAAAACATTCAGTACTTC
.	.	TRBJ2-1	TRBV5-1	CASRRGQNSYNEQFF	TGCGCCAGCAGGCGGGGACAGAATTCCTACAATGAGCAGTTCTTC